The 15 T cell receptor beta chains below were found in one sample sequenced in a study of cytomegalovirus exposure and HLA in healthy donors. PCR primers comprised 60 Vbeta and 13 Jbeta primers. This table comes from immunoSEQ multiplex PCR, and its TCRdb copy is limited to in-frame clones, with some not included. Of around 200,000 clones in the sample, about 74% are singletons; the top ten hold around 15%. Sequencing used PBMCs. Receptors originate from a man aged 40-49 years in good health and CMV-seronegative.

The chain uses TRBV27 and TRBJ1-5, with a possible D match to TRBD1 (6 bases). CDR3 size: 15 residues. From germline, CDR1 is MNHEY and CDR2 SMNVEV (reference sequence). V lost 5 bases and J lost 1, with 12 bases in between. The CDR3 here is CASSPGTFSNQPQHF. The CDR3 DNA sequence: TGTGCCAGCAGTCCCGGGACATTCAGCAATCAGCCCCAGCATTTT.

The chain employs TRBV7-2 and TRBJ1-1; D remains ambiguous. From germline, CDR1 is SGHTA and CDR2 FQGNSA. V was trimmed by 1 base and J by 2 bases, leaving 2 bases between them. The CDR3 has 12 residues. Here the CDR3 reads CASSLVNTEAFF. The CDR3, as DNA: TGTGCCAGCAGCTTAGTAAACACTGAAGCTTTCTTT.

The chain links TRBV5-4 to TRBJ2-5, with D possibly being TRBD1 (6 bases). The CDR3 covers 13 residues. V was shortened by 7 bases and J by 7 bases, with 17 bases between the two germline ends. Germline V gene sequence: CDR1 SGHNT, CDR2 YYREEE (reference sequence). CDR3 in DNA: TGTGCCAGCGCGCCTTCGACAGGTGGGACCCAGTACTTC. Its protein is CASAPSTGGTQYF. The whole variable domain, filled in from reference TRBV5-4 and TRBJ2-5, reads ETGVTQSPTHLIKTRGQQVTLRCSSQSGHNTVSWYQQALGQGPQFIFQYYREEENGRGNFPPRFSGLQFPNYSSELNVNALELDDSALYLCASAPSTGGTQYFGPGTRLLVL.

The chain is built from TRBV28 and TRBJ1-5; D not resolved. CDR3 size: 14 residues. Germline V gives CDR1 MDHEN, CDR2 SYDVKM. V was pared by 3 bases and J by 2 bases, with 8 bases between. The CDR3 DNA reads TGTGCCAGCAGTTTGATTTCGGGCAATCAGCCCCAGCATTTT. This sequence encodes CASSLISGNQPQHF. Filled out from reference TRBV28 and TRBJ1-5, the complete variable domain reads DVKVTQSSRYLVKRTGEKVFLECVQDMDHENMFWYRQDPGLGLRLIYFSYDVKMKEKGDIPEGYSVSREKKERFSLILESASTNQTSMYLCASSLISGNQPQHFGDGTRLSIL.

V gene TRBV7-9 combines with J gene TRBJ1-2; the D gene is possibly TRBD1 (5 bases). The CDR3 length is 12 residues. With 5 bases removed from V and 6 bases from J, the gap between germline ends came to 10 bases. The V gene's germline CDR1 is SEHNR and CDR2 FQNEAQ (reference sequence). The CDR3, as DNA: TGTGCCAGCAGCGTTACAGGTGATGGCTACACCTTC. It specifies CASSVTGDGYTF. Drawing the rest from reference TRBV7-9 and TRBJ1-2, the complete variable domain is DTGVSQNPRHKITKRGQNVTFRCDPISEHNRLYWYRQTLGQGPEFLTYFQNEAQLEKSRLLSDRFSAERPKGSFSTLEIQRTEQGDSAMYLCASSVTGDGYTFGSGTRLTVV.

The genes are TRBV5-1 and TRBJ2-5; 8 bases map to TRBD2. The DNA end is a closer match to TRBJ2-7, so the J assignment may be wrong. This CDR3 is 14 amino acids long. In germline, CDR1 is SGHRS, CDR2 YFSETQ. CDR3: CASSPYGGVYEQYF. CDR3 nucleotide sequence: TGCGCCAGCAGCCCCTACGGGGGGGTATACGAGCAGTACTTC.

The J gene is TRBJ2-7, the V gene TRBV15; D not certain. V was shortened by 2 bases and J by 1 base, with 18 bases between the two germline ends. Looked up from germline, CDR1 is LNHNV and CDR2 is YYDKDF (reference sequence). The CDR3 consists of 17 residues. The CDR3 reads CATSRPRAGPVSYEQYF. The CDR3 DNA reads as TGTGCCACCAGCAGACCCAGAGCAGGCCCCGTATCCTACGAGCAGTACTTC.

This chain joins TRBV6-5 and TRBJ1-5, with D uncertain. The CDR3 runs to 13 residues. V was clipped by 5 bases and J by 2 bases, with 7 bases between them. The germline CDR1 and CDR2 sequences are MNHEY and SVGAGI. The CDR3, as DNA: TGTGCCAGCAGTGGAGGGCGCAATCAGCCCCAGCATTTT. Translating gives CASSGGRNQPQHF.

J is TRBJ1-2 and V is TRBV30; 11 bases match TRBD1. Germline lookup yields CDR1 GTSNPN and CDR2 SVGIG (reference sequence). The CDR3 consists of 13 residues. Trimming cost V 5 bases and J 3 bases; bases outside gene matches: 2. CDR3 bases: TGTGCCTGGGGGACAGGGGGAGACTATGGCTACACCTTC. Protein product: CAWGTGGDYGYTF.

This clone was detected once. The chain uses TRBV18 and TRBJ1-6; D not certain. Germline assignment: CDR1 KGHSH and CDR2 LQKENI. The CDR3 contains 16 residues. With 5 bases removed from V and 10 bases from J, the gap between germline ends came to 21 bases. The CDR3 DNA is TGTGCCAGCTCAACGAGTAGTCCCCCGGGAGGATCACCCCTCCACTTT. Amino acids: CASSTSSPPGGSPLHF.

The chain joins TRBV6-1 to TRBJ1-3; 7 bases are shared with TRBD1. The V and J ends lost 4 bases and 2 bases, in that order; junction bases with no gene match: 5. The CDR3 spans 15 residues. Germline assignment: CDR1 MNHNS and CDR2 SASEGT. CDR3 sequence (DNA): TGTGCCAGCAGTGCCGACAGGGATCCTGGAAACACCATATATTTT. It is translated as CASSADRDPGNTIYF.

V usage is TRBV5-1 and J usage is TRBJ2-5, with 7 bases fitting TRBD1. Germline CDR1 SGHRS, CDR2 YFSETQ. Losses at the gene ends were 4 bases for V and 2 bases for J; bases not matched to a gene: 5. The CDR3 is 14 amino acids. In nucleotides, the CDR3 is TGCGCCAGCAGCCCTGGGACAGTTCAAGAGACCCAGTACTTC. Protein sequence: CASSPGTVQETQYF.

The chain employs TRBV30 and TRBJ2-7; no clear D. Germline V lookup: CDR1 GTSNPN, CDR2 SVGIG (reference sequence). The CDR3 consists of 14 residues. Trimming cost V 5 bases and J 0 bases, with 14 bases left between them. The CDR3 loop reads CAWRRKSSSYEQYF. CDR3 coding DNA: TGTGCCTGGCGGCGGAAAAGTAGCTCCTACGAGCAGTACTTC. Together with reference TRBV30 and TRBJ2-7, the CDR3 gives the full variable domain: SQTIHQWPATLVQPVGSPLSLECTVEGTSNPNLYWYRQAAGRGLQLLFYSVGIGQISSEVPQNLSASRPQDRQFILSSKKLLLSDSGFYLCAWRRKSSSYEQYFGPGTRLTVT.

The genes are TRBV5-1 and TRBJ1-1, with 10 bases matching TRBD1. This CDR3 is built from 15 residues. Germline CDR1 SGHRS, CDR2 YFSETQ. V gave up 4 bases and J gave up 4 bases; unmatched junction bases: 7. The CDR3 region is CASSNSDRGSTEAFF. The CDR3 bases are TGCGCCAGCAGCAATTCGGACAGGGGGTCCACTGAAGCTTTCTTT.

The chain combines TRBV4-3 with TRBJ1-4, with 9 bases matching TRBD1. V trimming: 1 base; J trimming: 7 bases; junction bases outside the gene matches: 4. The CDR3 spans 15 residues. Germline CDR1 reads LGHNA; CDR2 reads YSLEER. CDR3 loop: CASSQATGGFEKLFF. CDR3 nucleotide sequence: TGCGCCAGCAGCCAAGCGACAGGGGGATTTGAAAAACTGTTTTTT.